A selection of T cell receptor beta chains follows, all from one sample in a study of cytomegalovirus exposure and HLA in healthy donors. Sequencing used immunoSEQ multiplex PCR; TCRdb keeps in-frame clones, though not all of them. The repertoire holds under 170,000 clones, with 60% to 85% as singletons. Sequencing was performed on PBMCs. These receptors all stem from a man aged 45-65 years in good health and CMV-seropositive. Both conserved end residues are part of each CDR3.

>TRBJ2-3|TRBV5-1
CASRTSGQPTDTQYF
>TRBJ2-3|TRBV19
CASSLSPLPHTQYF
>TRBJ2-7|TRBV7-8
CASTLAGTVYEQYF
>TRBJ2-3|TRBV19
CASSIDGYRAFTQYF
>TRBJ1-4|TRBV28
CASSLFLPTPDNEKLFF
>TRBJ1-5|TRBV30
CAWQSGQGDQPQHF
>TRBJ1-2|TRBV30
CAWSTMGYGYTF
>TRBJ2-5|TRBV27
CASSGAVYQETQYF
>TRBJ2-3|TRBV5-1
CASSSPTSGSSDTQYF
>TRBJ2-3|TRBV30
CAWSRVPQARTDTQYF
>TRBJ1-6|TRBV10-3
CAISEVGVNSPLHF
>TRBJ2-7|TRBV11-2
CASSLRAGSENEQYF
>TRBJ2-1|TRBV29-1
CSGTSGGYNEQFF
>TRBJ2-7|TRBV6-1
CASSEGGQFLSYEQYF
>TRBJ1-1|TRBV11-2
CASSPEAGERKRAEAFF
>TRBJ2-2|TRBV9
CASSVDFSQNTGELFF
>TRBJ2-1|TRBV9
CASSVVGVSYNEQFF
>TRBJ2-7|TRBV5-5
CASSLDRGVDEQYF
>TRBJ2-5|TRBV27
CASSYSRVGETQYF
>TRBJ2-5|TRBV28
CASSSPGLAQETQYF
>TRBJ2-7|TRBV5-4
CASSLEGGRYEQYF
>TRBJ1-1|TRBV4-2
CASSHMGEGNTEAFF
>TRBJ2-1|TRBV5-1
CASSSGQGANEQFF
>TRBJ2-3|TRBV5-6
CASSWGLAGGRHTDTQYF
>TRBJ2-1|TRBV27
CASSPWTSGRAGQFF
>TRBJ2-1|TRBV12-2
CASRLHNLKTSAAYNEQFF
>TRBJ1-4|TRBV10-3
CAISVGGLGEKLFF
>TRBJ2-7|TRBV11-2
CASSFLFTGGGEQYF
>TRBJ1-2|TRBV6-5
CASSYSITPYGYTF
>TRBJ2-2|TRBV7-9
CASSLQLSNTGELFF
>TRBJ2-5|TRBV5-1
CASSLAGSEETQYF
>TRBJ1-6|TRBV5-4
CASSPRQKGRSPLHF
>TRBJ1-1|TRBV19
CASSTSGTGWNTEAFF
>TRBJ2-7|TRBV27
CASRGGGSLHEQYF
>TRBJ2-5|TRBV6-1
CASRVLAGEETQYF
>TRBJ1-3|TRBV5-1
CASSLTGPGNTIYF
>TRBJ2-5|TRBV6-1
CASSELQGAETQYF
>TRBJ1-1|TRBV13
CASSTWGRPRQYEAFF
>TRBJ2-3|TRBV28
CAIHGTSGPTDTQYF
>TRBJ2-7|TRBV6-6
CASSYSSRGAPAEQYF
>TRBJ1-5|TRBV10-3
CAISESEDQPQHF